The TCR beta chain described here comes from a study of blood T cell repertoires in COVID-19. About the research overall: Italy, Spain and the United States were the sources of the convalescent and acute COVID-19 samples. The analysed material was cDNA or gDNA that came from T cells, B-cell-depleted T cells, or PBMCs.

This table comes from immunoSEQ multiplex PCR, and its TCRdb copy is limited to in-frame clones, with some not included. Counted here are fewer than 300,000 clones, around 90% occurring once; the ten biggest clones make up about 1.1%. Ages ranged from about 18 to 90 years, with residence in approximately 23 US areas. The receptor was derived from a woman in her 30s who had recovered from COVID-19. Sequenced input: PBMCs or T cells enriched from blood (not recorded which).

The CDR3, as DNA: TGTGCCAGCAGCTCAGGACTAGCGGGTGGGGAGCAGTACTTC. The encoded protein is CASSSGLAGGEQYF. The genes are TRBV7-3 and TRBJ2-7, with TRBD2 matching 11 bases. Germline CDR1 reads SGHTA; CDR2 reads FQGTGA. This CDR3 is built from 14 residues. V lost 4 bases, J lost 7 bases, and 6 bases stayed unmatched.